This T cell receptor beta chain was captured by sequencing in a study of beta chain features in type 1 diabetes. Every sorted population was more than 95% pure. The investigators reverse transcribed all of the isolated RNA, so they sequenced expressed TCRB transcripts. The average read count of naive, central memory and regulatory T cell samples was approximately 4 million. Assay used: immunoSEQ multiplex PCR; TCRdb lists only in-frame clones, some missing. This sample has fewer than 350,000 clones, with about 15% found just once. This clone showed up just a few times. The antigen is not known. The study's findings and limits: Lower insertion and higher deletion counts appeared at VDJ junctions in type 1 diabetes patients. Compared with healthy donors, patients appeared to share more similar naive, central memory and regulatory TCRB repertoires. Moderate but significant shortening of TCRB CDR3s was recorded in all four CD4+ subsets from Type 1 diabetes patients.

The sequence derives from a man between 18 and 35 years old with type 1 diabetes. Sequencing used naive CD4+ T cells from blood.

In nucleotides, the CDR3 is TGTGCCAGCACCCATGGGACAGCCGGTTACAATGAGCAGTTCTTC. Amino acid sequence: CASTHGTAGYNEQFF. This chain uses TRBV6-6 with TRBJ2-1, with 7 positions matching TRBD1. The V segment lost 7 bases and the J segment 4 bases; nucleotides outside the gene matches: 10. The CDR3 has 15 residues. Germline V gene data show CDR1 as MNHNY and CDR2 as SVGAGI (reference sequence).